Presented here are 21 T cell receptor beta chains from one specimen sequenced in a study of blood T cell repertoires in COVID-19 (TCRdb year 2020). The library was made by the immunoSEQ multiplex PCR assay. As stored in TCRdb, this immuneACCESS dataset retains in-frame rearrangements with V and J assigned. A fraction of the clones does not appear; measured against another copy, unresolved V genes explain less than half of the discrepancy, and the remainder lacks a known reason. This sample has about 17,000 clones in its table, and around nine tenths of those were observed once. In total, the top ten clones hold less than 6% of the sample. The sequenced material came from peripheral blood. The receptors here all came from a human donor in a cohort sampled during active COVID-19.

CDR3 loop: CASSRMTANTEAFF. CDR3 DNA sequence: TGTGCCAGCAGCCGTATGACTGCAAACACTGAAGCTTTCTTT. The chain joins TRBV11-2 to TRBJ1-1, with D hard to call. This CDR3 spans 14 amino acids. The V and J ends lost 5 bases and 2 bases respectively, with 12 bases between them. Per germline, CDR1 SGHAT and CDR2 FQNNGV.

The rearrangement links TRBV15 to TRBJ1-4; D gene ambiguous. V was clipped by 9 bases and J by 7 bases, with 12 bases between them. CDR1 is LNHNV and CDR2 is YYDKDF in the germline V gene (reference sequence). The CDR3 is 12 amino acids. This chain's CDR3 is CATGGLGEKLFF. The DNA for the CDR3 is TGTGCCACTGGAGGGCTTGGTGAAAAACTGTTTTTT.

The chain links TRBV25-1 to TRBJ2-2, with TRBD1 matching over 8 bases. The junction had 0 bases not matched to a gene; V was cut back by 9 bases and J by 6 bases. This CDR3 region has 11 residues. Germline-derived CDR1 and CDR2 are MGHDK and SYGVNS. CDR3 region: CARDRAGELFF. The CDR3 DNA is TGTGCCAGGGACAGGGCCGGGGAGCTGTTTTTT.

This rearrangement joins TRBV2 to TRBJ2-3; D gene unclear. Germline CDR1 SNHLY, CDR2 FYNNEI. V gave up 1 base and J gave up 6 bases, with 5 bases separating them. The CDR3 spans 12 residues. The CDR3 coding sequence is TGTGCCAGCAGTGAAGATGCGGATACGCAGTATTTT. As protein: CASSEDADTQYF.

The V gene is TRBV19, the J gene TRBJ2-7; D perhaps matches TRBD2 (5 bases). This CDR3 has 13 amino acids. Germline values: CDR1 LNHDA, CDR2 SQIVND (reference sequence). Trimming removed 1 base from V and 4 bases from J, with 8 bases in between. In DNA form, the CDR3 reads TGTGCCAGTAGTATAGTTGGCGGGTACGAGCAGTACTTC. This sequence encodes CASSIVGGYEQYF.

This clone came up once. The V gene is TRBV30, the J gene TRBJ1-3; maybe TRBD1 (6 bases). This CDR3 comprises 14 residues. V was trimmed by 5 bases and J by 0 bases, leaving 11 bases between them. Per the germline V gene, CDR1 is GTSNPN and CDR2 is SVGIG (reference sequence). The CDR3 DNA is TGTGCCTGGCTAAAACAGGGCTCTGGAAACACCATATATTTT. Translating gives CAWLKQGSGNTIYF.

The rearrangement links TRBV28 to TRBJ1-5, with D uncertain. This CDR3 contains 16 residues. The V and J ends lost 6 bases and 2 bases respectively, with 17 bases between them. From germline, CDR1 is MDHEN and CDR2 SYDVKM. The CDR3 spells CASRGTVGVGNQPQHF. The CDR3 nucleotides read TGTGCCAGCAGGGGCACCGTGGGCGTCGGCAATCAGCCCCAGCATTTT.

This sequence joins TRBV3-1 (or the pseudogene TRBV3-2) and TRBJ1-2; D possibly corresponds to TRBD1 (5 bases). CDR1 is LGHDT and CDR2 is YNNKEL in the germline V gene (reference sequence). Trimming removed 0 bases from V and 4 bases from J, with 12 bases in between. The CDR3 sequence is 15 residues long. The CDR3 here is CASSQDSQGLYGYTF. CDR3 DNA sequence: TGTGCCAGCAGCCAAGATAGTCAGGGCCTCTATGGCTACACCTTC.

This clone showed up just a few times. CDR3 sequence: CASSDGASYEQYF. The CDR3 DNA is TGTGCCAGCAGTGATGGGGCCTCCTACGAGCAGTACTTC. This chain joins TRBV25-1 and TRBJ2-7, with a tentative D call TRBD1 (5 bases). The CDR3 spans 13 residues. Germline loops: CDR1 MGHDK, CDR2 SYGVNS. Trimming shortened V by 3 bases and J by 0 bases, and 6 bases separated the two germline ends.

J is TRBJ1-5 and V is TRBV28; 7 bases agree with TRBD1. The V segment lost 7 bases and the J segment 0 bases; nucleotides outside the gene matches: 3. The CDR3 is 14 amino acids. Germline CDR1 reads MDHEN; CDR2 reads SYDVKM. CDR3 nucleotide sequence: TGTGCCAGCACTAGACAGGGTAGCAATCAGCCCCAGCATTTT. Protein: CASTRQGSNQPQHF.

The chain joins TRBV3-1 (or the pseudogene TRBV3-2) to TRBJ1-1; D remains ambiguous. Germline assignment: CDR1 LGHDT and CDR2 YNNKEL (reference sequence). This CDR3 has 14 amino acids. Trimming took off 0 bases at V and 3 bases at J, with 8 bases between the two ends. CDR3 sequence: CASSQDQAHTEAFF. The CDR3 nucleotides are TGTGCCAGCAGCCAAGATCAGGCCCACACTGAAGCTTTCTTT.

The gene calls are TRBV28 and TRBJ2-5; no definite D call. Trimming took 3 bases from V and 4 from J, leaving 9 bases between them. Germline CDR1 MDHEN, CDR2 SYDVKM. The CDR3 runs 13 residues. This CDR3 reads CASSFLAPETQYF. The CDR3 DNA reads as TGTGCCAGCAGTTTCTTGGCCCCAGAGACCCAGTACTTC.

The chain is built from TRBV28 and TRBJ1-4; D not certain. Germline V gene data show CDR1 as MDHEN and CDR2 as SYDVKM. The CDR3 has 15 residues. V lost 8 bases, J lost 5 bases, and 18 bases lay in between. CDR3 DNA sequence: TGTGCCAGCCGGAGGTTATCTGCGCCGAATGAAAAACTGTTTTTT. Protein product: CASRRLSAPNEKLFF.

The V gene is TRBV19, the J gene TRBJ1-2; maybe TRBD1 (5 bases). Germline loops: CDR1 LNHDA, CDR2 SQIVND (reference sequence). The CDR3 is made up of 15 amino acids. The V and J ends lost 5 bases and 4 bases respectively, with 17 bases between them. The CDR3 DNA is TGTGCCAGTAGTCAAGGCCCCAGGGCTGGCTATGGCTACACCTTC. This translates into CASSQGPRAGYGYTF.

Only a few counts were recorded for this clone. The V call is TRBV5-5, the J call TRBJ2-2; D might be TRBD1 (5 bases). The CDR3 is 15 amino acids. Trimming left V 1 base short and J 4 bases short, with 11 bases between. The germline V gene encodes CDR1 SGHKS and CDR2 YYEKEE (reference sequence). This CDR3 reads CASSLSSRVTGELFF. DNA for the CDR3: TGTGCCAGCAGCTTGTCGTCCAGGGTCACCGGGGAGCTGTTTTTT.

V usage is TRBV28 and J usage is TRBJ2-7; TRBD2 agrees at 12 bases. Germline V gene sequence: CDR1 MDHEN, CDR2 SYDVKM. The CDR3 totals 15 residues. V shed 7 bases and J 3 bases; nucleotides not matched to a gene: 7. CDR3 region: CASNPPGLAGYEQYF. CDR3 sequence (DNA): TGTGCCAGCAATCCACCGGGACTAGCGGGCTACGAGCAGTACTTC.

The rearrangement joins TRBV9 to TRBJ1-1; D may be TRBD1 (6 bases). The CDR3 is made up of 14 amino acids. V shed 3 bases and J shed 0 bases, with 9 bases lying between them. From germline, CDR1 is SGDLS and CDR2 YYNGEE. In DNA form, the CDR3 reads TGTGCCAGCAGCGCGGACAGATTGAACACTGAAGCTTTCTTT. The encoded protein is CASSADRLNTEAFF.

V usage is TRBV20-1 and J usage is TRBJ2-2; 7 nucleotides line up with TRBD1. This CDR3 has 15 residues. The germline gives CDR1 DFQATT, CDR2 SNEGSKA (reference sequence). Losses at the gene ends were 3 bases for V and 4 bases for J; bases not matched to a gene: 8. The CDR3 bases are TGCAGTGCTAGTCCGTGGGACAGAAGCACCGGGGAGCTGTTTTTT. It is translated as CSASPWDRSTGELFF.

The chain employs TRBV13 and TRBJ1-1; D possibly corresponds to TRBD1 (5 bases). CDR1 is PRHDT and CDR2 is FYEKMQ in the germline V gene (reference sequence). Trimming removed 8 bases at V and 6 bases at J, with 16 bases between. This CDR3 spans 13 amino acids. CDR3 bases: TGTGCCAGCGAACTCCAGGGCCGGCCTGAAGCTTTCTTT. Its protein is CASELQGRPEAFF.

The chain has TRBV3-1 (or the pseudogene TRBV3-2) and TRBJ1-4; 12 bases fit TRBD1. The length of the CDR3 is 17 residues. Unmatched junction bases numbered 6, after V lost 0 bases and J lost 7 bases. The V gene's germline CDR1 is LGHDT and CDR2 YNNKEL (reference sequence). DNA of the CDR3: TGTGCCAGCAGCCAAGATAGGGACAGGGGGCGCGGTGAAAAACTGTTTTTT. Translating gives CASSQDRDRGRGEKLFF.

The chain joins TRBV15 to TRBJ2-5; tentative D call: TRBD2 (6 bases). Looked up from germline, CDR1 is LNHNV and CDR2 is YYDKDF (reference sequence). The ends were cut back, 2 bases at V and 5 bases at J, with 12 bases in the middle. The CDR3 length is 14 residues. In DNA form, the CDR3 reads TGTGCCACCAGCAGAATGGAGGGTCGGGAGACCCAGTACTTC. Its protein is CATSRMEGRETQYF.